The present TCR beta chain was sequenced within a study of blood T cell repertoires in COVID-19. Study overall: Both acute and convalescent COVID-19 samples were obtained from the United States, Italy and Spain. The cDNA or gDNA used as material had been derived from T cells, B-cell-depleted T cells, or PBMCs.

Libraries were prepared by immunoSEQ multiplex PCR; TCRdb keeps only in-frame clonotypes and omits some of them. The sample records nearly 110,000 clones, 84% being singletons. The junction had 6 bases not matched to a gene; V was cut back by 6 bases and J by 5 bases. Per germline, CDR1 SGHNT and CDR2 YENEEA. This CDR3 contains 13 residues. This sequence originates from a human donor in a cohort sampled during active COVID-19. The chain couples TRBV11-3 to TRBJ2-5; 7 bases align to TRBD1. The sample comprised peripheral blood. The CDR3 sequence: CASSPGQSETQYF. The CDR3 coding sequence is TGTGCCAGCAGTCCGGGACAGTCGGAGACCCAGTACTTC.